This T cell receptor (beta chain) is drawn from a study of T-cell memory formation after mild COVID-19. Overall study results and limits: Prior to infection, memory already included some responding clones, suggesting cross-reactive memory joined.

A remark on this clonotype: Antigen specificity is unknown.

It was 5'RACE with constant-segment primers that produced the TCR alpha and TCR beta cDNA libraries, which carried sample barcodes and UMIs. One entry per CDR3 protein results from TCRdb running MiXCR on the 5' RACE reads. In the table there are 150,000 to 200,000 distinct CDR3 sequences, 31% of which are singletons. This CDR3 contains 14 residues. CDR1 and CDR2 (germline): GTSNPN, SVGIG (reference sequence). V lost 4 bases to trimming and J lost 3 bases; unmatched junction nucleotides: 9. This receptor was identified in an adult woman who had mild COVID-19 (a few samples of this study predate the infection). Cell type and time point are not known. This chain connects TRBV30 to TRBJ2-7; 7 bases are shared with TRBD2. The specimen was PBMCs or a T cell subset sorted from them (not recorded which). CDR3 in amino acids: CAWTRRDYLYEQYF. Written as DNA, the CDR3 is TGTGCCTGGACCCGGCGGGACTACCTCTACGAGCAGTACTTC.